The 9 T cell receptor beta chains presented below share a single source sample, sequenced in a study of vaccination and CD4 T cells after COVID-19. The treatment was: approximately nine-day PBMC culture with coronavirus spike peptide pools or control peptides (ViraFEST assay). Harvesting of the unexposed donor's CD4+ T cells predated the COVID-19 pandemic (2011-2018). The antigens for these receptors are not known. The study sequenced cultured CD4+ T cell DNA using the Oncomine TCR Beta short-read assay. A single record per CDR3 protein comes from TCRdb applying MiXCR to the PCR reads. The sample shows roughly 7,900 distinct CDR3 sequences, roughly 36% of them seen only once. What was sequenced was CD4+ T cells from blood, cultured in vitro. These receptors all stem from a human donor in good health.

The chain carries TRBV6-1 and TRBJ2-1; D call uncertain. Trimming shortened V by 8 bases and J by 1 base, and 9 bases separated the two germline ends. This CDR3 has 13 amino acids. Germline V lookup: CDR1 MNHNS, CDR2 SASEGT. Written as DNA, the CDR3 is TGTGCCAGCTTGGTAGCTTCCTACAATGAGCAGTTCTTC. Translating gives CASLVASYNEQFF.

The chain joins TRBV5-1 to TRBJ2-1, with D perhaps TRBD2 (6 bases). Trimming took 0 bases from V and 4 from J, leaving 11 bases between them. Germline lookup yields CDR1 SGHRS and CDR2 YFSETQ. The CDR3 is 15 amino acids. The CDR3 protein is CASSLALGGYNEQFF. The CDR3 nucleotides are TGCGCCAGCAGCTTGGCCTTGGGGGGTTACAATGAGCAGTTCTTC.

This clonotype has a handful of counts. This chain joins TRBV5-1 and TRBJ1-1, with D perhaps matching TRBD1 (5 bases). Germline-derived CDR1 and CDR2 are SGHRS and YFSETQ. The CDR3 covers 13 residues. The V end was cut by 4 bases, the J end by 5 bases, with 12 bases between. CDR3 residues: CASSPGGGTEAFF. The CDR3 coding sequence is TGCGCCAGCAGCCCTGGGGGGGGAACTGAAGCTTTCTTT. Full variable domain (missing parts from reference TRBV5-1 and TRBJ1-1): KAGVTQTPRYLIKTRGQQVTLSCSPISGHRSVSWYQQTPGQGLQFLFEYFSETQRNKGNFPGRFSGRQFSNSRSEMNVSTLELGDSALYLCASSPGGGTEAFFGQGTRLTVV.

This clonotype is medium-sized (0.01 to 0.1%) within its sample. The chain employs TRBV27 and TRBJ1-2, with 8 bases identical to TRBD1. This CDR3 has 12 residues. Germline V gives CDR1 MNHEY, CDR2 SMNVEV (reference sequence). V lost 7 bases and J lost 7; bases outside the gene matches: 5. CDR3 DNA: TGTGCCAGCACCACAGGGGGGAGTGGCTACACCTTC. Protein product: CASTTGGSGYTF.

The CDR3 DNA reads as TGTGCCAGTAGTATGTTTCTGGGAGCTGAAGCTTTCTTT. Amino acids: CASSMFLGAEAFF. This sequence joins TRBV19 and TRBJ1-1; D ambiguous. The CDR3 is 13 amino acids. Trimming took 3 bases from V and 6 from J, leaving 11 bases between them. Germline-derived CDR1 and CDR2 are LNHDA and SQIVND (reference sequence).

The chain employs TRBV2 and TRBJ1-1; D gene uncertain. Germline loops: CDR1 SNHLY, CDR2 FYNNEI. The CDR3 is 15 residues long. Trimming pared 6 bases from V and 1 base from J, leaving 15 bases between. CDR3 nucleotide sequence: TGTGCCAGCAGGCCGCCGTGGACCGGGAACACTGAAGCTTTCTTT. It codes for CASRPPWTGNTEAFF. Filled out from reference TRBV2 and TRBJ1-1, the complete variable domain reads EPEVTQTPSHQVTQMGQEVILRCVPISNHLYFYWYRQILGQKVEFLVSFYNNEISEKSEIFDDQFSVERPDGSNFTLKIRSTKLEDSAMYFCASRPPWTGNTEAFFGQGTRLTVV.

The V call is TRBV5-1, the J call TRBJ2-3, with a possible D match to TRBD1 (6 bases). The germline gives CDR1 SGHRS, CDR2 YFSETQ. Trimming stripped 0 bases from V and 1 base from J, with 6 bases between. The CDR3 consists of 14 residues. The CDR3 protein is CASSLEGGTDTQYF. CDR3 sequence (DNA): TGCGCCAGCAGCTTGGAGGGGGGCACAGATACGCAGTATTTT.

The J gene is TRBJ1-2, the V gene TRBV5-4, with a tentative D call TRBD1 (5 bases). The CDR3 has 13 amino acids. The V gene lost 0 bases and the J gene lost 8 bases, with 11 bases spanning the gap. Germline V CDR1 and CDR2: SGHNT, YYREEE (reference sequence). The CDR3 DNA reads as TGTGCCAGCAGCTTGGAAAGGGGTTGGGGCTACACCTTC. Its protein product is CASSLERGWGYTF. The full variable domain, completed using reference TRBV5-4 and TRBJ1-2, is ETGVTQSPTHLIKTRGQQVTLRCSSQSGHNTVSWYQQALGQGPQFIFQYYREEENGRGNFPPRFSGLQFPNYSSELNVNALELDDSALYLCASSLERGWGYTFGSGTRLTVV.

This clonotype turned up a few times. The genes are TRBV18 and TRBJ1-1; 9 nucleotides align to TRBD1. The CDR3 has 13 amino acids. Germline V gene data show CDR1 as KGHSH and CDR2 as LQKENI. V trimming: 6 bases; J trimming: 8 bases; junction bases outside the gene matches: 7. The CDR3 nucleotides are TGTGCCAGCTCTCCGGGACAGGGAAGGGAAGCTTTCTTT. This gives the protein CASSPGQGREAFF. The full variable domain, completed using reference TRBV18 and TRBJ1-1, is NAGVMQNPRHLVRRRGQEARLRCSPMKGHSHVYWYRQLPEEGLKFMVYLQKENIIDESGMPKERFSAEFPKEGPSILRIQQVVRGDSAAYFCASSPGQGREAFFGQGTRLTVV.